These 9 T cell receptor beta chains came from one sample sequenced in a study of T cells after yellow fever vaccination. A single record per CDR3 protein comes from TCRdb applying MiXCR to the 5' RACE reads. This table has 340,000 or so distinct CDR3 sequences, under 15% appearing once. The specimen comprised CD4+ T cells sorted from PBMCs, sampled 15 days after the yellow fever booster vaccination. Receptors originate from a man between 18 and 29 years old who received the YFV17D yellow fever vaccine.

The chain is built from TRBV11-2 and TRBJ2-2; no firm D call. Trimming left V 5 bases short and J 5 bases short, with 6 bases between. Germline V CDR1 and CDR2: SGHAT, FQNNGV. The CDR3 consists of 12 residues. The CDR3 nucleotides read TGTGCCAGCAGCCTCAAGACCGGGGAGCTGTTTTTT. Its protein product is CASSLKTGELFF. Supplemented by reference TRBV11-2 and TRBJ2-2, the full variable domain reads EAGVAQSPRYKIIEKRQSVAFWCNPISGHATLYWYQQILGQGPKLLIQFQNNGVVDDSQLPKDRFSAERLKGVDSTLKIQPAKLEDSAVYLCASSLKTGELFFGEGSRLTVL.

This clonotype has a handful of counts. The rearrangement joins TRBV2 to TRBJ2-5, with unresolved D. CDR1 is SNHLY and CDR2 is FYNNEI in the germline V gene. This CDR3 spans 12 amino acids. V shed 6 bases and J shed 3 bases, with 8 bases lying between them. The CDR3 bases are TGTGCCAGCAGAAAGGAAGAAGAGACCCAGTACTTC. Its protein product is CASRKEEETQYF. Variable domain in full (rest from reference TRBV2 and TRBJ2-5): EPEVTQTPSHQVTQMGQEVILRCVPISNHLYFYWYRQILGQKVEFLVSFYNNEISEKSEIFDDQFSVERPDGSNFTLKIRSTKLEDSAMYFCASRKEEETQYFGPGTRLLVL.

This clonotype has only a few counts. The chain recombines TRBV4-2 with TRBJ2-2; 7 bases line up with TRBD2. The germline V gene has CDR1 LGHNA and CDR2 YNFKEQ. The J segment lost 6 bases and the V segment lost 4 bases, leaving 11 bases of the junction unmatched. CDR3 length: 16 residues. The CDR3 nucleotides read TGTGCCAGCAGCCCAGTATTGGGGGGGATGGCCGGGGAGCTGTTTTTT. This gives the protein CASSPVLGGMAGELFF.

This clonotype has more than one count but fewer than ten. The chain uses TRBV6-1 and TRBJ1-1; D possibly corresponds to TRBD1 (5 bases). The ends were cut back, 2 bases at V and 0 bases at J, with 10 bases in the middle. The CDR3 sequence is 15 residues long. CDR1 and CDR2 (germline): MNHNS, SASEGT. The CDR3 loop reads CASSEHRSLNTEAFF. The CDR3 coding sequence is TGTGCCAGCAGTGAACACAGGAGCTTGAACACTGAAGCTTTCTTT.

J is TRBJ1-2 and V is TRBV7-2; 9 bases match TRBD1. Germline V lookup: CDR1 SGHTA, CDR2 FQGNSA. With 10 bases clipped from V and 2 bases from J, the junction kept 11 bases outside the gene matches. The CDR3 is 15 residues long. The CDR3 DNA is TGTGCCACCAAAGCTGGGACAGGGCTAAACTATGGCTACACCTTC. Residues: CATKAGTGLNYGYTF.

This clonotype showed up just a few times. The rearrangement uses TRBV20-1 and TRBJ1-2; TRBD1 matches at 8 bases. This CDR3 has 12 amino acids. The J segment lost 10 bases and the V segment lost 5 bases, leaving 9 bases of the junction unmatched. The germline V gene has CDR1 DFQATT and CDR2 SNEGSKA (reference sequence). The CDR3 protein is CSAYRDRSLYTF. CDR3 DNA: TGCAGTGCTTACCGGGACAGGAGTCTCTACACCTTC.

This chain links TRBV6-7 with TRBJ2-6; D is possibly TRBD1 (6 bases). TRBV6-7 is known as an ORF, though its function is uncertain. The V end was cut by 6 bases, the J end by 3 bases, with 12 bases between. There are 15 residues in the CDR3. In nucleotides, the CDR3 is TGTGCCAGCAGAGGCCAGGGGAGTGGGGCCAACGTCCTGACTTTC. Its translation: CASRGQGSGANVLTF.

This clonotype was detected a few times. The CDR3 here is CASSQDHTSGEQFF. In DNA form, the CDR3 reads TGTGCCAGCAGCCAAGACCATACATCCGGTGAGCAGTTCTTC. The gene calls are TRBV3-1 and TRBJ2-1; D remains ambiguous. CDR3 length: 14 residues. V lost 0 bases and J 9 bases, leaving 12 bases between the germline ends. Germline values: CDR1 LGHDT, CDR2 YNNKEL (reference sequence).

This chain connects TRBV20-1 to TRBJ2-3; 11 bases align to TRBD2. The CDR3 spans 15 residues. Per the germline V gene, CDR1 is DFQATT and CDR2 is SNEGSKA (reference sequence). V shed 2 bases and J 3 bases; nucleotides not matched to a gene: 4. CDR3 nucleotides: TGCAGTGCTAGAAAGCTAGCGGGGGGTACAGATACGCAGTATTTT. Protein product: CSARKLAGGTDTQYF.